The rows below give T cell receptor beta chains drawn from one sample of a study of a mutant IDH1 vaccine in newly diagnosed glioma. Antigen specificity for these receptors is unknown. The method was immunoSEQ multiplex PCR; TCRdb's version includes in-frame clones alone and lacks a portion of them. The sample has about 86,000 clones, 85% seen once; the top ten hold about 2.2%. This sample comprised PBMCs, obtained from a glioma patient whose treatment included an IDH1 peptide vaccine. These receptors were collected from a man aged 25 to 40 with glioma. Some clones in this sample may be carry-over from other donors' samples. CDR3s include the opening cysteine and the closing phenylalanine or tryptophan. Fields, in order: clone size, D gene, V gene, J gene, CDR3 length, CDR3 protein, CDR3 DNA. D genes are given only for firm matches. Rows give clone size only sometimes, using once, few, many, or a class for an expanded clone.

.	TRBD2	TRBV2	TRBJ2-4	14	CASSEEAGGDIQYF	TGTGCCAGCAGTGAAGAGGCGGGGGGGGACATTCAGTACTTC
.	.	TRBV20-1	TRBJ2-5	11	CSARDKETQYF	TGCAGTGCTAGAGATAAGGAGACCCAGTACTTC
.	TRBD1	TRBV2	TRBJ1-4	15	CASSRQGVTNEKLFF	TGTGCCAGCAGTAGACAGGGGGTAACTAATGAAAAACTGTTTTTT
.	.	TRBV5-1	TRBJ2-3	15	CASSLGLLRTDTQYF	TGCGCCAGCAGCTTGGGACTCTTACGCACAGATACGCAGTATTTT
.	TRBD1	TRBV19	TRBJ1-2	14	CASSPRDRDNGYTF	TGTGCCAGTAGTCCCAGGGACAGAGATAATGGCTACACCTTC
.	TRBD1	TRBV7-8	TRBJ1-1	13	CASSITGEAEAFF	TGTGCCAGCAGCATCACAGGGGAGGCTGAAGCTTTCTTT
.	TRBD1	TRBV19	TRBJ1-1	15	CASSFLDRGHTEAFF	TGTGCCAGTAGTTTCCTGGACAGGGGTCACACTGAAGCTTTCTTT
.	.	TRBV2	TRBJ1-2	15	CASSEVLGALLGYTF	TGTGCCAGCAGTGAAGTTCTAGGGGCCCTGCTCGGCTACACCTTC
.	TRBD1	TRBV18	TRBJ2-7	14	CASSLYGTGGEQYF	TGTGCCAGCTCACTATACGGGACAGGGGGCGAGCAGTACTTC
.	.	TRBV7-2	TRBJ1-5	12	CASSPSPGPQHF	TGTGCCAGCAGCCCATCCCCAGGGCCCCAGCATTTT
.	.	TRBV23-1	TRBJ1-1	15	CASSQSIQQNTEAFF	TGCGCCAGCAGTCAATCGATCCAGCAGAACACTGAAGCTTTCTTT
.	.	TRBV28	TRBJ1-2	13	CASSLYKDGGYTF	TGTGCCAGCAGTTTATACAAGGATGGGGGCTACACCTTC
.	.	TRBV11-2	TRBJ2-3	15	CASSLGWDGTDTQYF	TGTGCCAGCAGCTTAGGGTGGGACGGCACAGATACGCAGTATTTT
.	.	TRBV19	TRBJ1-2	13	CASSIGRGEGYTF	TGTGCCAGTAGTATCGGCCGGGGGGAAGGCTACACCTTC
.	TRBD2	TRBV4-1	TRBJ2-5	16	CASKGRGIAGVETQYF	TGCGCCAGCAAGGGTCGGGGGATAGCGGGAGTGGAGACCCAGTACTTC
.	.	TRBV19	TRBJ2-6	13	CASSITGANVLTF	TGTGCCAGTAGTATTACTGGGGCCAACGTCCTGACTTTC
few	TRBD2	TRBV5-1	TRBJ2-3	16	CASSSSSGSSTDTQYF	TGCGCCAGCAGCTCCTCTAGCGGTTCTAGCACAGATACGCAGTATTTT
.	.	TRBV7-8	TRBJ2-7	15	CASSFYPGYSYEQYF	TGTGCCAGCAGCTTCTATCCAGGCTACTCCTACGAGCAGTACTTC
.	TRBD1	TRBV10-2	TRBJ2-2	15	CASRRQGVITGELFF	TGCGCCAGCAGGAGACAGGGAGTGATCACCGGGGAGCTGTTTTTT
few	.	TRBV2	TRBJ1-1	14	CASSEAGKGTEAFF	TGTGCCAGCAGTGAAGCGGGGAAGGGCACTGAAGCTTTCTTT
.	.	TRBV19	TRBJ1-5	16	CASSIGRSQNNQPQHF	TGTGCCAGTAGTATAGGAAGGAGTCAGAACAATCAGCCCCAGCATTTT
.	.	TRBV18	TRBJ1-1	15	CASSLRGWENTEAFF	TGTGCCAGCTCACTCCGAGGTTGGGAGAACACTGAAGCTTTCTTT
.	.	TRBV7-7	TRBJ1-2	15	CASSLRQDFNYGYTF	TGTGCCAGCAGCTTAAGACAGGACTTTAACTATGGCTACACCTTC
.	.	TRBV27	TRBJ1-1	19	CASSLTRPMRLEGRTEAFF	TGTGCCAGCAGCCTTACACGGCCTATGCGCCTCGAGGGGCGGACTGAAGCTTTCTTT
.	TRBD2	TRBV27	TRBJ2-3	23	CASSPRGGTLGTSGKIFTDTQYF	TGTGCCAGCAGTCCCCGCGGGGGGACCTTAGGGACTAGCGGGAAGATCTTCACAGATACGCAGTATTTT
.	.	TRBV30	TRBJ2-7	14	CAWSVRAGAYEQYF	TGTGCCTGGAGCGTTAGGGCAGGGGCCTACGAGCAGTACTTC
.	.	TRBV6-5	TRBJ2-4	16	CASSLQPSIAKNIQYF	TGTGCCAGCAGTTTACAGCCCTCTATAGCCAAAAACATTCAGTACTTC
.	.	TRBV7-9	TRBJ2-5	13	CASSTDVQETQYF	TGTGCCAGCAGCACGGACGTCCAAGAGACCCAGTACTTC
.	TRBD1	TRBV7-3	TRBJ1-2	14	CASSQDRGSYGYTF	TGTGCCAGCAGCCAGGACAGGGGATCCTATGGCTACACCTTC
.	TRBD2	TRBV10-3	TRBJ2-2	17	CAISDPGLAGNTGELFF	TGTGCCATCAGTGACCCGGGACTAGCGGGGAACACCGGGGAGCTGTTTTTT